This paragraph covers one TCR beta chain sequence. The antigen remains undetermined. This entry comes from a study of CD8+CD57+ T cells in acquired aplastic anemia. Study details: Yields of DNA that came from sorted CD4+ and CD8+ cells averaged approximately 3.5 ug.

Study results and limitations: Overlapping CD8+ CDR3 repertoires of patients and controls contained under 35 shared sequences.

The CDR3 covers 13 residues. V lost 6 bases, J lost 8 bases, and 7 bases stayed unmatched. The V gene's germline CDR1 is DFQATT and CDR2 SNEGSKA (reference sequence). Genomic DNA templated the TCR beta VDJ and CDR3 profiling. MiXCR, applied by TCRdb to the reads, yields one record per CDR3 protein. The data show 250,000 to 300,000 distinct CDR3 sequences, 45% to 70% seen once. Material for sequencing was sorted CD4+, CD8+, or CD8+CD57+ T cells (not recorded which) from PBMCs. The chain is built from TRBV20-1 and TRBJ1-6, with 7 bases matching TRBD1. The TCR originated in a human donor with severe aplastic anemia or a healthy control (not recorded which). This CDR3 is CSAKQGKDSPLHF. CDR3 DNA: TGCAGTGCCAAACAGGGGAAGGATTCACCCCTCCACTTT.